The present TCR beta chain was sequenced within a study of blood T cell repertoires in COVID-19. Profiled with immunoSEQ multiplex PCR; TCRdb holds only in-frame clones, not every one. The sample carries 100,000 or so clones, roughly 90% recorded once. This clone was counted once. The germline gives CDR1 KGHDR, CDR2 SFDVKD. The CDR3 consists of 15 residues. V was pared by 3 bases and J by 5 bases, with 5 bases of the junction left unmatched. The V and J genes are TRBV24-1 and TRBJ2-5; TRBD2 aligns across 10 bases. The sample comprised peripheral blood. The sequence was collected from a human donor with acute or convalescent COVID-19. The donor label of this sample is uncertain. The CDR3 sequence: CATSDPSGSSETQYF. The CDR3 DNA follows: TGTGCCACCAGTGATCCTAGCGGGAGTTCGGAGACCCAGTACTTC.